This T cell receptor beta chain was identified in a study of blood T cell repertoires in COVID-19. Overall study context: Acute and convalescent COVID-19 samples came from the United States, Italy and Spain. PBMCs, B-cell-depleted T cells, or T cells were the source of the cDNA or gDNA that made up the material.

The CDR3 loop spans 12 amino acids. The V gene's germline CDR1 is KGHDR and CDR2 SFDVKD. Trimming shortened V by 5 bases and J by 5 bases, and 8 bases separated the two germline ends. The count of this clone is one. The authors' processing: Using reference gene primer amplification, nucleated cell counts were estimated. Only in-frame clones appear in the TCRdb table, and some are missing; sequencing was by immunoSEQ multiplex PCR. That table gives V, J and clone size, and the DNA gave D and trimming. The table lists more than 65,000 clones, roughly 89% of them singletons. The rearrangement uses TRBV24-1 and TRBJ2-5; D unclear. The sequencing sample was made of peripheral blood. This receptor was identified in a man over 45 with acute or convalescent COVID-19. The CDR3 protein is CATSGSLETQYF. The CDR3 bases are TGTGCCACCAGTGGTTCATTGGAGACCCAGTACTTC.